These 18 T cell receptor beta chains came from one sample sequenced in a study of blood T cell repertoires in COVID-19. Sequencing used immunoSEQ multiplex PCR; TCRdb keeps in-frame clones, though not all of them. The repertoire holds around 300,000 clones, with over 75% as singletons. Sequencing was done on a sample of peripheral blood. The receptors stem from a woman in her forties or fifties with active or convalescent COVID-19.

The rearrangement links TRBV18 to TRBJ2-7; the match to TRBD1 covers 8 bases. CDR1 and CDR2 from the germline V gene are KGHSH and LQKENI. After removal of 4 bases from V and 2 bases from J, the junction contained 10 bases not matched to a gene. The CDR3 covers 16 residues. The CDR3 reads CASSRQDRATTYEQYF. CDR3 coding DNA: TGTGCCAGCTCACGCCAGGACAGGGCTACTACCTACGAGCAGTACTTC.

This clone has only one observation. The gene calls are TRBV5-6 and TRBJ2-2; a weak D match, TRBD2 (5 bases). The germline V and J ends were trimmed by 2 bases and 8 bases, with 13 bases remaining between them. The CDR3 contains 14 residues. Germline values: CDR1 SGHDT, CDR2 YYEEEE. As DNA, the CDR3 is TGTGCCAGCAGCTTTGGTAGAGGGCCAGGGGAGCTGTTTTTT. This gives the protein CASSFGRGPGELFF. Using reference TRBV5-6 and TRBJ2-2 for the parts outside the CDR3, the full variable domain is DAGVTQSPTHLIKTRGQQVTLRCSPKSGHDTVSWYQQALGQGPQFIFQYYEEEERQRGNFPDRFSGHQFPNYSSELNVNALLLGDSALYLCASSFGRGPGELFFGEGSRLTVL.

This sequence joins TRBV27 and TRBJ1-2, with D perhaps matching TRBD1 (6 bases). Looked up from germline, CDR1 is MNHEY and CDR2 is SMNVEV (reference sequence). The CDR3 totals 14 residues. V was trimmed by 6 bases and J by 5 bases, leaving 16 bases between them. CDR3 DNA sequence: TGTGCCAGCAGAAGGGGGGGAGGGGTTTATGGCTACACCTTC. This encodes CASRRGGGVYGYTF.

This clone has just one count. This chain links TRBV18 with TRBJ1-1; a weak D match, TRBD1 (5 bases). Trimming took 6 bases from V and 0 from J, leaving 11 bases between them. CDR1 is KGHSH, CDR2 LQKENI, per germline. The CDR3 loop spans 14 amino acids. The CDR3 is CASSPDSMNTEAFF. CDR3 in DNA: TGTGCCAGCTCTCCTGACAGCATGAACACTGAAGCTTTCTTT.

The chain uses TRBV27 and TRBJ1-2; 7 bases fit TRBD1. J gave up 5 bases and V 1 base, and 1 base lay outside the gene matches. CDR1 is MNHEY, CDR2 SMNVEV, per germline (reference sequence). This CDR3 has 13 residues. CDR3 loop: CASSLYRGYGYTF. The CDR3 bases are TGTGCCAGCAGTTTATACAGGGGATATGGCTACACCTTC.

The rearrangement joins TRBV3-1 (or the pseudogene TRBV3-2) to TRBJ1-5; weak D call: TRBD1 (6 bases). This CDR3 region has 14 residues. V lost 1 base, J lost 9 bases, and 13 bases lay in between. Germline assignment: CDR1 LGHDT and CDR2 YNNKEL (reference sequence). This CDR3 reads CASSQVTQGTPQHF. CDR3 nucleotide sequence: TGTGCCAGCAGCCAAGTTACCCAGGGGACGCCCCAGCATTTT.

The chain is built from TRBV19 and TRBJ2-1; perhaps TRBD1 as D (6 bases). The CDR3 is 14 residues long. The V and J ends lost 9 bases and 9 bases respectively, with 21 bases between them. Per the germline V gene, CDR1 is LNHDA and CDR2 is SQIVND (reference sequence). The CDR3 loop reads CASLSGKQGAEQFF. The CDR3 nucleotides are TGTGCCAGCTTATCGGGGAAACAGGGCGCTGAGCAGTTCTTC.

The rearrangement joins TRBV5-1 to TRBJ1-2; possible D gene TRBD1, 5 bases. V dropped 5 bases and J dropped 2 bases, with 13 bases sitting between them. The CDR3 is 14 amino acids. Germline CDR1 is SGHRS and CDR2 is YFSETQ. The CDR3 DNA reads TGCGCCAGCAGTTCCCCGGGACTCAACTATGGCTACACCTTC. Its protein is CASSSPGLNYGYTF.

In its sample, this clone was seen once. The chain carries TRBV20-1 and TRBJ2-5; 11 bases map to TRBD2. Per germline, CDR1 DFQATT and CDR2 SNEGSKA (reference sequence). This CDR3 spans 15 amino acids. Losses at the gene ends were 3 bases for V and 0 bases for J; bases not matched to a gene: 3. The CDR3 nucleotides are TGCAGTGCTAGTATGACTAGCGGGAACCAAGAGACCCAGTACTTC. This encodes CSASMTSGNQETQYF.

The J gene is TRBJ1-2, the V gene TRBV6-5; a weak D match, TRBD1 (5 bases). Germline lookup yields CDR1 MNHEY and CDR2 SVGAGI. V lost 7 bases and J 8 bases, leaving 20 bases between the germline ends. This CDR3 comprises 14 residues. CDR3 residues: CASTPGSSPGGYTF. CDR3 in DNA: TGTGCCAGCACCCCAGGGTCGTCCCCGGGCGGCTACACCTTC.

The J gene is TRBJ2-7, the V gene TRBV21-1; the table's TRBD1 call for D was not verified on the DNA. TRBV21-1 is termed a pseudogene. This CDR3 has 16 amino acids. The CDR3 protein is CASSSQGPITSYEQYF. CDR3 in DNA: TGTGCCAGCAGTTCACAGGGGCCCATCACTTCCTACGAGCAGTACTTC.

This chain links TRBV5-1 with TRBJ1-1; no firm D call. The V end lost 0 bases, the J end lost 0 bases, and 6 bases lay between the germline ends. CDR1 and CDR2 (germline): SGHRS, YFSETQ. This CDR3 spans 14 amino acids. The chain's CDR3 is CASSLGPLNTEAFF. CDR3 coding DNA: TGCGCCAGCAGCTTGGGTCCGTTGAACACTGAAGCTTTCTTT.

The gene calls are TRBV2 and TRBJ1-1; 7 bases match TRBD1. CDR3 length: 14 residues. V trimming: 7 bases; J trimming: 5 bases; junction bases outside the gene matches: 10. The germline V gene has CDR1 SNHLY and CDR2 FYNNEI. The CDR3 is CASTRNRGTTEAFF. Here the CDR3 DNA reads TGTGCCAGCACTAGAAACAGGGGTACGACTGAAGCTTTCTTT.

This clone has only one observation. This chain links TRBV28 with TRBJ1-2; no definite D call. CDR3 size: 15 residues. Trimming shortened V by 3 bases and J by 2 bases, and 13 bases separated the two germline ends. Germline CDR1 is MDHEN and CDR2 is SYDVKM. The CDR3 nucleotides are TGTGCCAGCAGTTTCCCCCAGGCTTCAAACTATGGCTACACCTTC. It translates to CASSFPQASNYGYTF.

This chain joins TRBV27 and TRBJ1-2; perhaps TRBD1 as D (6 bases). This CDR3 is built from 14 residues. The V gene lost 6 bases and the J gene lost 2 bases, with 13 bases spanning the gap. The V gene's germline CDR1 is MNHEY and CDR2 SMNVEV (reference sequence). In nucleotides, the CDR3 is TGTGCCAGCAGCGACCATACAGGGAACTATGGCTACACCTTC. Translation gives CASSDHTGNYGYTF.

This clone occurred a few times. The chain has TRBV6-2 or TRBV6-3 and TRBJ1-1; D gene ambiguous. Germline V lookup: CDR1 MNHEY, CDR2 SVGEGT. V was cut by 2 bases and J by 11 bases, with 15 bases left in between. This CDR3 contains 13 residues. In DNA form, the CDR3 reads TGTGCCAGCAGTTACGCAGGTCTCCCTTGGGCTTTCTTT. This codes for CASSYAGLPWAFF.

V gene TRBV5-1 combines with J gene TRBJ2-2; the match to TRBD1 covers 9 bases. J was trimmed by 6 bases and V by 7 bases; bases with no gene match: 16. CDR3 length equals 17 residues. CDR1 is SGHRS, CDR2 YFSETQ, per germline. The CDR3 protein is CASQREPGQGASGELFF. The DNA for the CDR3 is TGCGCCAGCCAGAGAGAACCGGGACAGGGCGCGTCCGGGGAGCTGTTTTTT.

The CDR3 DNA reads as TGCAGTGCTAGTCCAGCGGGGCTGGGGGAGACCCAGTACTTC. Translation: CSASPAGLGETQYF. V gene TRBV20-1 combines with J gene TRBJ2-5, with TRBD2 matching 7 bases. CDR1 and CDR2 from the germline V gene are DFQATT and SNEGSKA (reference sequence). CDR3 size: 14 residues. J gave up 5 bases and V 3 bases, and 9 bases lay outside the gene matches.